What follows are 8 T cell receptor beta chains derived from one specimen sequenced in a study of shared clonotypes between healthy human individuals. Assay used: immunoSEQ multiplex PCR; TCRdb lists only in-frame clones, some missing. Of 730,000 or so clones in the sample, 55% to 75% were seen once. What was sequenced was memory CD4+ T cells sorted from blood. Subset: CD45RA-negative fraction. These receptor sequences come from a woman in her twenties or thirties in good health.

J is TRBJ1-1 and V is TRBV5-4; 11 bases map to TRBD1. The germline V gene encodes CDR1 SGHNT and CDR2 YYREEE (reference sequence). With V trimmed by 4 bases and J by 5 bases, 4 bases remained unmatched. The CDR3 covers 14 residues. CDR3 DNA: TGTGCCAGCAGCCTCGGACAGGGGGCAACTGAAGCTTTCTTT. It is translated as CASSLGQGATEAFF.

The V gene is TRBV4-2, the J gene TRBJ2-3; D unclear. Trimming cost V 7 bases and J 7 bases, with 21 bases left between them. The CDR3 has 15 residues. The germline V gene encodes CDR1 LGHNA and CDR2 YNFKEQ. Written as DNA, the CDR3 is TGTGCCAGCACCCCAAGCTTTCAGGTACCATATACGCAGTATTTT. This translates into CASTPSFQVPYTQYF.

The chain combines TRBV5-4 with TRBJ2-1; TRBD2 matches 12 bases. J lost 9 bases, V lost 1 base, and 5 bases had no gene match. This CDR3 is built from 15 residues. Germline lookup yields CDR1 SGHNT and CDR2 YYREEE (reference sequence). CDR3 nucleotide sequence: TGTGCCAGCAGCTTGCGACTAGCGGGAGTTCGTGAGCAGTTCTTC. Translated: CASSLRLAGVREQFF.

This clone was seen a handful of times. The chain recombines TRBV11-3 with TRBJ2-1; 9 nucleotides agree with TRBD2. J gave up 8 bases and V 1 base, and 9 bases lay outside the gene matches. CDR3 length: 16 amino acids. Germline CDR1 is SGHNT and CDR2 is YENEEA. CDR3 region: CASSLGGGRASHEQFF. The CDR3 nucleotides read TGTGCCAGCAGCTTAGGCGGCGGGAGGGCCAGCCATGAGCAGTTCTTC.

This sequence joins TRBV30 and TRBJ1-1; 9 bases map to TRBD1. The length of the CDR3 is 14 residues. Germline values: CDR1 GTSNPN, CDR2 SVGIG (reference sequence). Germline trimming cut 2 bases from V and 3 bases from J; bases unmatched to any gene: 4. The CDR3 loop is CAWSPWTGDTEAFF. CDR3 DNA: TGTGCCTGGAGTCCCTGGACAGGGGACACTGAAGCTTTCTTT.

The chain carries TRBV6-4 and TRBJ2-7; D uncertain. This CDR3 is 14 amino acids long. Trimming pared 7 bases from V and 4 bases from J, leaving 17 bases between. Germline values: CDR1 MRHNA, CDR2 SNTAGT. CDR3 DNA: TGTGCCAGCAATTTAATGTCGGCACGATACGAGCAGTACTTC. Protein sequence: CASNLMSARYEQYF.

In DNA, the CDR3 is TGTGCCAGCAGTTTTTGGGGACAGTCCTACGAGCAGTACTTC. As protein: CASSFWGQSYEQYF. J is TRBJ2-7 and V is TRBV27; 7 bases align to TRBD1. The CDR3 has 14 residues. V lost 3 bases and J lost 1; bases outside the gene matches: 3. Per the germline V gene, CDR1 is MNHEY and CDR2 is SMNVEV (reference sequence).

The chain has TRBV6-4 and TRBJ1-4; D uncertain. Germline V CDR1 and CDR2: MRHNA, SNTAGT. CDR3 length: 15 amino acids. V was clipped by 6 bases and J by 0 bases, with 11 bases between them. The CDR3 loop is CASRAEGATNEKLFF. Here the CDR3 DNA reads TGTGCCAGCAGGGCCGAGGGTGCAACTAATGAAAAACTGTTTTTT.